This TCR beta chain is from a study of blood T cell repertoires in COVID-19. This CDR3 is 12 amino acids long. V shed 10 bases and J shed 3 bases, with 12 bases lying between them. Germline V CDR1 and CDR2: SNHLY, FYNNEI. The method was immunoSEQ multiplex PCR; TCRdb's version includes in-frame clones alone and lacks a portion of them. The table includes more than 150,000 clones, approximately 87% detected once. The source of this sequence is a woman in her seventies with acute or convalescent COVID-19. Sample: peripheral blood. J is TRBJ1-1 and V is TRBV2; the D gene is possibly TRBD1 (5 bases). Written as DNA, the CDR3 is TGTGCCACCGGGGGGTTAGACACTGAAGCTTTCTTT. Its protein is CATGGLDTEAFF. Combining the CDR3 with reference TRBV2 and TRBJ1-1 gives the whole variable domain EPEVTQTPSHQVTQMGQEVILRCVPISNHLYFYWYRQILGQKVEFLVSFYNNEISEKSEIFDDQFSVERPDGSNFTLKIRSTKLEDSAMYFCATGGLDTEAFFGQGTRLTVV.